This T cell receptor beta chain was found in a study of T-cell reconstitution after alpha-beta-depleted transplantation in children (TCRdb year 2016). Turning to the overall study: T-cell immune reconstitution after TCRalphabeta/CD19-depleted allogeneic hematopoietic cell transplantation in children was quantitatively tracked in the study by means of TCR repertoire profiling.

As for this clonotype: This receptor's antigen is unknown. No per-base quality is available; no much larger clone lies one base away.

The CDR3 measures 13 amino acids from cysteine to phenylalanine. The entry retains the CDR3 DNA only, 39 bases that are in frame from base 1. Looking up the germline V gene (reference sequence) yields CDR1 DFQATT and CDR2 SNEGSKA. The junction carries 8 bases between V and J, which are trimmed by 3 bases and 2 bases respectively. Receptor amplification or capture employed PCR. The data were produced on an Illumina HiSeq 2500. To normalize quantification of the TCRbeta repertoire, the TCR libraries were built with molecular barcoding that relied on unique molecular identifiers. Using fastp trimming at Q25 and MiXCR clonotype assembly, TCRdb reanalyzed the public sequencing data and kept in-frame beta chains. Under each unique CDR3 protein, matching rows form one entry showing the most common genes and DNA. This sample lists 400,000 to 500,000 distinct CDR3 sequences; roughly 10% were detected once. Roughly 5% of the sample comes from the top ten.

The sequences come from PBMCs from the stem cell graft donor, collected from the stem cell graft. This TCR derives from a human donor who donated a stem cell graft to a child with acute myeloid leukemia. The chain employs TRBV20-1 and TRBJ1-3, with the D gene uncertain. The CDR3 corresponds to CSASSVTGNTIYF. The sequenced DNA: TGCAGTGCTAGTTCAGTGACTGGAAACACCATATATTTT.